The clone carrying this T cell receptor beta chain occurred many times. One entry per CDR3 protein results from TCRdb running MiXCR on the RACE reads. Among 80,000 to 100,000 distinct CDR3 sequences listed, 10% to 14% were seen once. This sample was included in a study of human T cells and chemical hapten exposure. Whole-study context: Across its roughly 25 weeks, the study gave patients weekly diphenylcyclopropenone doses to the scalp.

Trimming removed 1 base from V and 0 bases from J; junction bases left unmatched: 7. Looked up from germline, CDR1 is SGHVS and CDR2 is FQNEAQ. CDR3 length equals 18 residues. The time point here: pre-sensitization, week 0. Noted treatment: therapeutic diphenylcyclopropenone sensitization with weekly scalp DPC. Sequenced here: whole blood, sampled in connection with sensitization to the hapten diphenylcyclopropenone (DPC). The TCR was taken from a woman in her sixties or seventies with alopecia areata. Some clones in this sample may be carry-over from other donors' samples. The chain has TRBV7-8 and TRBJ2-3; TRBD2 matches 10 bases. In DNA, the CDR3 is TGTGCCAGCAGCTTAGGGACTAGCGGTACCTCTAGCACAGATACGCAGTATTTT. This sequence encodes CASSLGTSGTSSTDTQYF. The whole variable domain, filled in from reference TRBV7-8 and TRBJ2-3, reads GAGVSQSPRYKVAKRGQDVALRCDPISGHVSLFWYQQALGQGPEFLTYFQNEAQLDKSGLPSDRFFAERPEGSVSTLKIQRTQQEDSAVYLCASSLGTSGTSSTDTQYFGPGTRLTVL.